This T cell receptor beta chain appears in the sequencing data of a study of T cell changes during pregnancy in multiple sclerosis. The data were produced by immunoSEQ multiplex PCR, yet TCRdb's version contains in-frame clones alone and is incomplete. The table includes more than 35,000 clones, 92% detected once. This clone was observed once. CDR3 size: 18 residues. Germline V gene data show CDR1 as SGDLS and CDR2 as YYNGEE. V gave up 0 bases and J gave up 4 bases, with 19 bases separating them. This receptor was taken from a female donor with multiple sclerosis, enrolled in a pregnancy study. The specimen was CD4+ T cells from peripheral blood mononuclear cells, collected in the third trimester of pregnancy. The J gene is TRBJ2-2, the V gene TRBV9; perhaps TRBD2 as D (6 bases). In DNA, the CDR3 is TGTGCCAGCAGCGTAGCTGGGGGGAGGATGGCAGGCACCGGGGAGCTGTTTTTT. Translation gives CASSVAGGRMAGTGELFF.